This T cell receptor beta chain was sequenced in a study of blood T cell repertoires in COVID-19 (dated by TCRdb to about 2020). A note on the overall study: Samples covering the acute and convalescent phases of COVID-19 were provided by collaborators in the United States, Italy and Spain. The dataset comprised deeply sampled blood TCRbeta repertoires from subjects exposed to, actively infected with, or recovered from COVID-19. A freely available public database, intended as a resource for researchers studying the immune response to SARS-CoV-2, is where the repertoires were released. Where available, HLA class I and class II types were obtained from metadata supplied by the sample provider rather than from assay-based typing. Samples came from the ongoing ImmuneRACE study (first 160 participants) plus 1,254 subjects from 6 global collaborators. Sample metadata almost always included a de-identified subject ID, COVID-19 status, age in years and sex. The prospective study material was composed of cDNA or gDNA derived from T cells, B-cell-depleted T cells, or PBMCs. Here is what the overall study found, with its caveats: Clinical and demographic metadata were provided uncurated, with the amount varying by source and participant.

Participants in the prospective study were aged 18 to 89 years, lived in over 20 United States geographic areas, and enrolled through a virtual design. In the prospective study, cohorts were assigned on the basis of participant-reported clinical history obtained from a screening survey and a study questionnaire. Recovered participants in ImmuneRACE Cohort 3 were defined by two consecutive negative NP/OP PCR tests, clearance by a healthcare professional, or resolution of symptoms. Each participant in the prospective study had whole blood, serum and a nasopharyngeal or oropharyngeal swab collected by mobile phlebotomists. Participants in the prospective study had the option to provide additional blood draws and questionnaires over an approximately 2-month period. Before DNA extraction, blood samples from the prospective study were shipped at room temperature or frozen. The immunoSEQ Assay, a bias-controlled multiplex PCR, was used to amplify TCRbeta CDR3 regions from genomic DNA. In the original analysis: The number of nucleated cells in each sample was estimated by amplification of reference gene primers within the assay. To quantify the absolute abundance of each unique TCRbeta CDR3 rearrangement, sequence reads were collapsed and filtered. Productive Simpson clonality was computed per sample as the square root of Simpson's diversity index over productive rearrangements. TCRdb took this table from immuneACCESS and kept in-frame rearrangements with V and J called. Such tables lack part of the clones; where checked against another copy, unresolved V genes explain under half of the gap, and the rest is unexplained. That table supplies the V and J calls and clone size; D and trimming were determined from the DNA. This sample is represented by about 200,000 clones; roughly four fifths of them were singletons. The ten largest clones capture 7.5% of the sample.

Concerning this clone itself: It lacks a known antigen. Nothing much larger sits one base from this clone, and base qualities are not available.

Measured from the cysteine to the phenylalanine, the CDR3 is 18 residues long. Only the CDR3 part of the read is kept: 54 bases, read in frame from the first base. The V end loses 2 bases and the J end loses 0 bases, and a stretch of 14 bases separates them. The germline V gene specifies KGHSH as CDR1 and LQKENI as CDR2. The TCR was taken from a man between 40 and 49 years old who had recovered from COVID-19. The chain joins TRBV18 to TRBJ2-6; the D gene is not confidently resolved. The sample consisted of PBMCs or T cells enriched from blood (not recorded which). The DNA reads TGTGCCAGCTCACCAAGAGTAACAGATTACTCTGGGGCCAACGTCCTGACTTTC. Its translation reads: CASSPRVTDYSGANVLTF.